The 30 T cell receptor beta chains below all came from one sample that was sequenced in a study of identical twins. TCRdb passed the 5' RACE reads through MiXCR, listing each CDR3 protein once. This repertoire shows fewer than 350,000 distinct CDR3 sequences, 8% to 9% found once; its top ten account for roughly 2.1%. This sample was also put to use in a study of yellow fever vaccine responses in identical twins.

Sequenced input: memory (CD45RO+) T cells sorted from blood. Source of these receptors: a woman aged 18-29 years in good health.

This clonotype was detected many times. The V and J genes are TRBV3-1 and TRBJ1-6; no clear D gene. V was trimmed by 3 bases and J by 9 bases, leaving 9 bases between them. Germline V CDR1 and CDR2: LGHDT, YNNKEL (reference sequence). The CDR3 has 13 amino acids. CDR3 coding DNA: TGTGCCAGCAGCCAGATGAGGAGTTCACCCCTCCACTTT. Protein sequence: CASSQMRSSPLHF.

This chain links TRBV11-2 with TRBJ1-4, with D tentatively TRBD1 (5 bases). This CDR3 is 13 amino acids long. The V end was cut by 5 bases, the J end by 6 bases, with 10 bases between. CDR1 and CDR2 (germline): SGHAT, FQNNGV. This CDR3 reads CASSPQGYEKLFF. CDR3 nucleotide sequence: TGTGCCAGCAGCCCGCAGGGTTATGAAAAACTGTTTTTT.

Ten or more counts support this clonotype. The genes are TRBV24-1 and TRBJ2-2, with 10 bases that match TRBD2. The germline V gene has CDR1 KGHDR and CDR2 SFDVKD. J lost 5 bases, V lost 0 bases, and 5 bases had no gene match. The CDR3 is made up of 17 amino acids. Here the CDR3 reads CATSDLIAGGKTGELFF. In DNA, the CDR3 is TGTGCCACCAGTGATTTGATAGCGGGAGGCAAAACCGGGGAGCTGTTTTTT.

This clonotype has just a few counts. The rearrangement joins TRBV7-2 to TRBJ2-7; the D is unclear. The CDR3 runs 13 residues. From germline, CDR1 is SGHTA and CDR2 FQGNSA. V gave up 7 bases and J gave up 0 bases, with 10 bases separating them. The CDR3 loop is CASKKPNSYEQYF. In nucleotides, the CDR3 is TGTGCCAGCAAGAAGCCGAACTCCTACGAGCAGTACTTC. Full variable domain (remainder filled in from reference TRBV7-2 and TRBJ2-7): GAGVSQSPSNKVTEKGKDVELRCDPISGHTALYWYRQSLGQGLEFLIYFQGNSAPDKSGLPSDRFSAERTGGSVSTLTIQRTQQEDSAVYLCASKKPNSYEQYFGPGTRLTVT.

The CDR3 loop reads CASRHRDRAFYEQYV. In DNA form, the CDR3 reads TGTGCCAGCAGACACCGGGACAGGGCATTCTACGAGCAGTACGTC. This sequence joins TRBV6-5 and TRBJ2-7; 9 bases match TRBD1. The ends lost 6 bases at V and 3 bases at J; junction bases unmatched: 9. In germline, CDR1 is MNHEY, CDR2 SVGAGI. CDR3 length: 15 amino acids.

The chain couples TRBV27 to TRBJ2-1, with 7 bases lining up with TRBD2. Germline CDR1 and CDR2: MNHEY and SMNVEV (reference sequence). CDR3 length: 16 residues. V was pared by 4 bases and J by 3 bases, with 9 bases of the junction left unmatched. This chain's CDR3 is CASSSRDGTIYNEQFF. The CDR3 DNA sequence: TGTGCCAGCAGTTCAAGAGACGGGACTATCTACAATGAGCAGTTCTTC.

This clonotype was picked up a small number of times. This rearrangement joins TRBV3-1 to TRBJ2-3; no clear D gene. The CDR3 totals 15 residues. Trimming cost V 1 base and J 0 bases, with 8 bases left between them. Germline CDR1 reads LGHDT; CDR2 reads YNNKEL (reference sequence). The CDR3 bases are TGTGCCAGCAGCCAAGGCCCGACTAGCACAGATACGCAGTATTTT. It is translated as CASSQGPTSTDTQYF.

At least ten counts were recorded for this clonotype. The gene calls are TRBV24-1 and TRBJ1-2; D is unclear. Germline V gene sequence: CDR1 KGHDR, CDR2 SFDVKD. Deletions cut 7 bases from V and 4 bases from J, with 9 bases between. The CDR3 loop spans 12 amino acids. The chain's CDR3 is CATSDSFYGYTF. CDR3 bases: TGTGCCACCAGCGACTCATTCTATGGCTACACCTTC.

In its sample, this clonotype was seen many times. The rearrangement links TRBV6-1 to TRBJ2-6; TRBD2 agrees at 8 bases. The J segment lost 2 bases and the V segment lost 6 bases, leaving 0 bases of the junction unmatched. Germline loops: CDR1 MNHNS, CDR2 SASEGT. The CDR3 has 14 residues. In DNA form, the CDR3 reads TGTGCCAGCAGAGCGGGAGCTGGGGCCAACGTCCTGACTTTC. It is translated as CASRAGAGANVLTF.

In its sample, this clonotype was seen a few times. The V call is TRBV10-3, the J call TRBJ1-1; 9 bases align to TRBD1. The J segment lost 4 bases and the V segment lost 8 bases, leaving 5 bases of the junction unmatched. This CDR3 is 13 amino acids long. CDR1 is ENHRY, CDR2 SYGVKD, per germline. In DNA, the CDR3 is TGTGCCATCGTTGAGACAGGGGGCACTGAAGCTTTCTTT. Amino acid sequence: CAIVETGGTEAFF.

This clonotype has a count of ten or more. The rearrangement joins TRBV3-1 to TRBJ2-2, with D possibly matching TRBD2 (6 bases). This CDR3 comprises 16 residues. Germline lookup yields CDR1 LGHDT and CDR2 YNNKEL (reference sequence). V was shortened by 4 bases and J by 2 bases, with 14 bases between the two germline ends. CDR3 loop: CASSRQPGLNTGELFF. In DNA form, the CDR3 reads TGTGCCAGCAGCCGCCAACCGGGACTTAACACCGGGGAGCTGTTTTTT.

This clonotype was detected only a few times. The CDR3 loop reads CASSQSSGSSFNEQFF. In nucleotides, the CDR3 is TGTGCCAGCAGCCAAAGCAGCGGGAGTTCTTTTAATGAGCAGTTCTTC. The rearrangement joins TRBV7-9 to TRBJ2-1; the match to TRBD2 covers 8 bases. This CDR3 has 16 amino acids. The germline gives CDR1 SEHNR, CDR2 FQNEAQ (reference sequence). V shed 5 bases, J shed 7 bases, and the junction held 13 bases outside the gene matches.

This clonotype came up many times. This chain connects TRBV28 to TRBJ2-5, with D possibly being TRBD1 (5 bases). Per the germline V gene, CDR1 is MDHEN and CDR2 is SYDVKM. This CDR3 comprises 12 residues. The V end lost 5 bases, the J end lost 4 bases, and 8 bases lay between the germline ends. The CDR3 here is CASSRGRETQYF. The CDR3 DNA sequence: TGTGCCAGCAGTAGGGGCCGAGAGACCCAGTACTTC.

This clonotype was seen many times. This rearrangement joins TRBV6-1 to TRBJ2-1; TRBD2 aligns across 9 bases. V was pared by 8 bases and J by 7 bases, with 12 bases of the junction left unmatched. The CDR3 loop spans 15 amino acids. Germline CDR1 reads MNHNS; CDR2 reads SASEGT. Written as DNA, the CDR3 is TGTGCCAGCGGCCTTGGGGCGGGGGGGCGTAATGAGCAGTTCTTC. It codes for CASGLGAGGRNEQFF.

This clonotype was recorded at least ten times. This chain links TRBV10-3 with TRBJ2-1, with 9 bases matching TRBD1. The CDR3 contains 19 residues. Germline V gene data show CDR1 as ENHRY and CDR2 as SYGVKD. With 0 bases clipped from V and 15 bases from J, the junction kept 24 bases outside the gene matches. The CDR3 DNA reads TGTGCCATCAGTGAGTCAGGGACAGGGAGCATCTACCGGCCGGGGTTCCCGTTCTTC. As protein: CAISESGTGSIYRPGFPFF.

This clonotype was counted at least ten times. The chain is built from TRBV3-1 and TRBJ2-7; 8 positions agree with TRBD1. The CDR3 has 12 residues. Losses at the gene ends were 1 base for V and 12 bases for J; bases not matched to a gene: 5. CDR1 is LGHDT and CDR2 is YNNKEL in the germline V gene (reference sequence). The CDR3 DNA follows: TGTGCCAGCAGCCAAGCCGGGACAGGTCTGTACGTC. Translated, it gives CASSQAGTGLYV.

This clonotype occurred a few times. This chain joins TRBV20-1 and TRBJ2-1, with 7 bases fitting TRBD2. The CDR3 loop spans 14 amino acids. CDR1 is DFQATT and CDR2 is SNEGSKA in the germline V gene (reference sequence). V was pared by 3 bases and J by 4 bases, with 6 bases of the junction left unmatched. The CDR3 protein is CSASSLAAYNEQFF. The CDR3 bases are TGCAGTGCTAGCAGCCTAGCGGCTTACAATGAGCAGTTCTTC.

This clonotype was recorded many times. This chain's CDR3 is CASSLVAGGSTDTQYF. In nucleotides, the CDR3 is TGTGCCAGCAGCTTAGTTGCGGGAGGCTCCACAGATACGCAGTATTTT. The V call is TRBV7-6, the J call TRBJ2-3, with TRBD2 matching over 8 bases. Germline-derived CDR1 and CDR2 are SGHVS and FNYEAQ. The CDR3 is 16 amino acids. J was trimmed by 2 bases and V by 1 base; bases with no gene match: 5.

This clonotype occurred many times. The chain employs TRBV7-9 and TRBJ2-1; 9 nucleotides line up with TRBD2. The V segment lost 5 bases and the J segment 12 bases; nucleotides outside the gene matches: 5. The CDR3 loop spans 12 amino acids. CDR1 SEHNR and CDR2 FQNEAQ come from the germline V gene (reference sequence). In DNA, the CDR3 is TGTGCCAGCAGCCCCGCGACTAGCGGGCAGTTCTTC. Protein product: CASSPATSGQFF.

This clonotype appeared many times. The chain carries TRBV19 and TRBJ1-6, with TRBD1 matching 7 bases. The ends lost 6 bases at V and 4 bases at J; junction bases unmatched: 9. CDR3 length: 16 residues. The germline V gene encodes CDR1 LNHDA and CDR2 SQIVND (reference sequence). DNA for the CDR3: TGTGCCAGTAGGAGAGACAGGGCTGTTTATAATTCACCCCTCCACTTT. Its protein is CASRRDRAVYNSPLHF.

For this clonotype: The junction departs from germline at one end; a sequencing error may be responsible. V is TRBV20-1 and J is TRBJ2-7; 12 bases fit TRBD2. CDR1 is DFQATT, CDR2 SNEGSKA, per germline (reference sequence). The CDR3 contains 14 residues. The CDR3 DNA reads as TGCAGTGCTAGGCGACTAGCGGGAGCGTACGAGCGGTACTTC. This translates into CSARRLAGAYERYF.

This clonotype was detected many times. This chain uses TRBV20-1 with TRBJ1-2, with 10 bases aligning to TRBD1. The V gene end was trimmed by 5 bases and the J gene end by 7 bases; junction bases not matched to a gene: 4. The CDR3 covers 12 residues. Germline-derived CDR1 and CDR2 are DFQATT and SNEGSKA (reference sequence). The CDR3 loop reads CSAPRDRGGYTF. As DNA, the CDR3 is TGCAGTGCTCCTCGGGACAGGGGTGGCTACACCTTC.

Many counts were recorded for this clonotype. The rearrangement links TRBV20-1 to TRBJ2-5; 8 nucleotides agree with TRBD2. After removal of 2 bases from V and 5 bases from J, the junction contained 7 bases not matched to a gene. This CDR3 comprises 14 residues. Germline values: CDR1 DFQATT, CDR2 SNEGSKA (reference sequence). CDR3 nucleotides: TGCAGTGCTAGACTGGCGGGAGGATTTGAGACCCAGTACTTC. It is translated as CSARLAGGFETQYF.

The table lists this clonotype with many counts. This chain joins TRBV13 and TRBJ2-7, with D maybe TRBD1 (5 bases). Trimming took off 2 bases at V and 5 bases at J, with 10 bases between the two ends. CDR3 size: 13 residues. CDR1 PRHDT and CDR2 FYEKMQ come from the germline V gene (reference sequence). CDR3 in DNA: TGTGCCAGCAGCTTACGTAGGGGCCACGAGCAGTACTTC. Protein sequence: CASSLRRGHEQYF. The full variable domain, in which reference TRBV13 and TRBJ2-7 provide the parts outside the CDR3, is AAGVIQSPRHLIKEKRETATLKCYPIPRHDTVYWYQQGPGQDPQFLISFYEKMQSDKGSIPDRFSAQQFSDYHSELNMSSLELGDSALYFCASSLRRGHEQYFGPGTRLTVT.

In this sample, this clonotype turned up a few times. This chain links TRBV19 with TRBJ1-5, with D perhaps TRBD1 (5 bases). V was cut by 4 bases and J by 2 bases, with 9 bases left in between. Germline CDR1 is LNHDA and CDR2 is SQIVND (reference sequence). The CDR3 contains 14 residues. CDR3 sequence reads: CASSSRDGNQPQHF. DNA for the CDR3: TGTGCCAGTAGTAGCAGGGATGGCAATCAGCCCCAGCATTTT.

CDR3 residues: CASGSGYNTDTQYF. The CDR3 DNA reads as TGTGCTAGTGGTTCAGGATACAACACAGATACGCAGTATTTT. The chain employs TRBV12-5 and TRBJ2-3, with D unclear. Trimming left V 4 bases short and J 2 bases short, with 10 bases between. This CDR3 is built from 14 residues. Germline V lookup: CDR1 LGHNT, CDR2 FRNRAP.

The V gene is TRBV18, the J gene TRBJ1-1; D uncertain. V was clipped by 3 bases and J by 2 bases, with 16 bases between them. The germline V gene has CDR1 KGHSH and CDR2 LQKENI. The CDR3 extends over 16 amino acids. DNA of the CDR3: TGTGCCAGCTCACCCCCTGGAGCGCCAGGCAACACTGAAGCTTTCTTT. It encodes CASSPPGAPGNTEAFF.

This clonotype was counted a few times. The chain uses TRBV20-1 and TRBJ2-7; unclear D gene. Trimming removed 3 bases from V and 3 bases from J, with 15 bases in between. The CDR3 sequence is 14 residues long. Germline-derived CDR1 and CDR2 are DFQATT and SNEGSKA (reference sequence). CDR3 nucleotide sequence: TGCAGTGCTAGCGGAACAGCGCACGACTACGAGCAGTACGTC. It is translated as CSASGTAHDYEQYV.

There are many counts of this clonotype. The chain is built from TRBV6-4 and TRBJ2-3; the D call may be TRBD1 or TRBD2 (5 bases each). Germline lookup yields CDR1 MRHNA and CDR2 SNTAGT. With 4 bases removed from V and 2 bases from J, the gap between germline ends came to 10 bases. The CDR3 extends over 14 amino acids. CDR3 nucleotides: TGTGCCAGCAGTGTTGGGGGAGACACAGATACGCAGTATTTT. Its protein is CASSVGGDTDTQYF.

This chain uses TRBV7-2 with TRBJ2-6, with a weak D call TRBD2 (7 bases). With 6 bases removed from V and 4 bases from J, the gap between germline ends came to 10 bases. The CDR3 runs to 14 residues. Germline V gives CDR1 SGHTA, CDR2 FQGNSA. Here the CDR3 reads CASRGGGGANVLTF. Written as DNA, the CDR3 is TGTGCCAGCAGAGGGGGAGGGGGGGCCAACGTCCTGACTTTC.